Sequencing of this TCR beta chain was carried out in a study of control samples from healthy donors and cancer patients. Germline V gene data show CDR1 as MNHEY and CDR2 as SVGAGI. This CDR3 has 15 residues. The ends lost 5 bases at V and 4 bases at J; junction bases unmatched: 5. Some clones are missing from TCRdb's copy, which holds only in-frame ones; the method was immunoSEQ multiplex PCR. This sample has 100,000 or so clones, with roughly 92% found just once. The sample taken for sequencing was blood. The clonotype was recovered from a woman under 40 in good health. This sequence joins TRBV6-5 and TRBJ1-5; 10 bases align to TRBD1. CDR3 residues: CASSTGDRGNQPQHF. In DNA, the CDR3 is TGTGCCAGCAGTACTGGGGACAGGGGAAATCAGCCCCAGCATTTT.